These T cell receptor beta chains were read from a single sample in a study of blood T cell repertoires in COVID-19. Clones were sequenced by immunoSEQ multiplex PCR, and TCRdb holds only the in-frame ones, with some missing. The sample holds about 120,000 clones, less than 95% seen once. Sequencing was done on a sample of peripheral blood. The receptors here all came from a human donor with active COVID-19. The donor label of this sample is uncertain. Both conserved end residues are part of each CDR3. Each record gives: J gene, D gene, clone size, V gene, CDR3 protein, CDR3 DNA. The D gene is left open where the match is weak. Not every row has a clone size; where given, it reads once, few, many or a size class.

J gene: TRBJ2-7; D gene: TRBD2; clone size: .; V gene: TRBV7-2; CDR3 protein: CASKESGGYEQYF; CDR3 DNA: TGTGCCAGCAAGGAGAGCGGGGGTTACGAGCAGTACTTC
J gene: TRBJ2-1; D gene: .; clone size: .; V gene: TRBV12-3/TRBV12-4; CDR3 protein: CASTLGQNNEQFF; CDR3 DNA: TGTGCCAGCACCTTAGGACAGAACAATGAGCAGTTCTTC
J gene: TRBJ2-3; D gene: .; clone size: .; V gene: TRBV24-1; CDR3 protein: CATEAGPLTSSTDTQYF; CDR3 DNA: TGTGCCACCGAGGCGGGACCTCTGACCTCCAGCACAGATACGCAGTATTTT
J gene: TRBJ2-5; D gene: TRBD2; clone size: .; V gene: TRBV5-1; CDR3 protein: CASRASGAQETQYF; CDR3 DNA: TGCGCCAGCAGGGCTAGCGGGGCCCAAGAGACCCAGTACTTC
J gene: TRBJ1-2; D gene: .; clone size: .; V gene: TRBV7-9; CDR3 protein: CASRLGDNYGYTF; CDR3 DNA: TGTGCCAGCAGGTTAGGCGATAACTATGGCTACACCTTC
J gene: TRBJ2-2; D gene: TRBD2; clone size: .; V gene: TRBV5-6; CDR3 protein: CASSLASGGAWIHGELFF; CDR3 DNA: TGTGCCAGCAGCTTGGCCAGCGGGGGGGCCTGGATTCACGGGGAGCTGTTTTTT
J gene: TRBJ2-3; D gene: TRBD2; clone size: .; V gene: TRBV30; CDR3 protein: CAWTVGLAGNTDTQYF; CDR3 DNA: TGTGCCTGGACCGTGGGGCTAGCGGGGAACACAGATACGCAGTATTTT
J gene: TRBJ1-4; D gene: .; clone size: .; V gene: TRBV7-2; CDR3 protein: CASSLGSFNEKLFF; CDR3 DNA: TGTGCCAGCAGCTTAGGGAGTTTTAATGAAAAACTGTTTTTT
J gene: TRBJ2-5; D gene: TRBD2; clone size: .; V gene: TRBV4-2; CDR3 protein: CASSQDVAGDEKTQYF; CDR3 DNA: TGTGCCAGCAGCCAAGATGTAGCGGGGGACGAAAAGACCCAGTACTTC
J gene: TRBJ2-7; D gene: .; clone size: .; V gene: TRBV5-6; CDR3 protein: CASSSLRGTYEQYF; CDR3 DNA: TGTGCCAGCAGCTCCCTCAGGGGAACCTACGAGCAGTACTTC
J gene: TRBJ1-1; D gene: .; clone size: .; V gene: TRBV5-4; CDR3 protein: CASSFTGSYTEAFF; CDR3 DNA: TGTGCCAGCAGCTTTACAGGATCCTACACTGAAGCTTTCTTT
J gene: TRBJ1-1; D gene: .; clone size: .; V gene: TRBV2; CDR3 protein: CASARGGTNEAFF; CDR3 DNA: TGTGCCAGCGCCCGGGGAGGGACTAATGAAGCTTTCTTT
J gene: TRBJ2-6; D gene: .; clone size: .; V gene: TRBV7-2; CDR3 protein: CASSLAGGGGANVLTF; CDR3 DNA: TGTGCCAGCAGCTTAGCTGGGGGCGGCGGGGCCAACGTCCTGACTTTC
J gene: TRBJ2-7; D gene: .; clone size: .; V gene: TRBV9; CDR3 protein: CASSVESGYEQYF; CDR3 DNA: TGTGCCAGCAGCGTAGAGTCCGGCTACGAGCAGTACTTC
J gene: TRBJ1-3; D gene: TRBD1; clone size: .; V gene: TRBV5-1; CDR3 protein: CASSLGTGSVSGNTIYF; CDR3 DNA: TGCGCCAGCAGCTTAGGGACAGGGTCCGTCTCTGGAAACACCATATATTTT
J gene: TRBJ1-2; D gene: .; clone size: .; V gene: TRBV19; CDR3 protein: CASSILGGFYGYTF; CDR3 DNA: TGTGCCAGTAGTATCTTAGGCGGCTTCTATGGCTACACCTTC
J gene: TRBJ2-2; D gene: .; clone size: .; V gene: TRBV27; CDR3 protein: CASRNGGTNTGELFF; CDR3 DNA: TGTGCCAGCAGGAATGGGGGGACGAACACCGGGGAGCTGTTTTTT
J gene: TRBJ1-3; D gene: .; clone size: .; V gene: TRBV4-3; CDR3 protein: CASSQVQGYGNTIYF; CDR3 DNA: TGCGCCAGCAGCCAAGTGCAGGGATACGGAAACACCATATATTTT
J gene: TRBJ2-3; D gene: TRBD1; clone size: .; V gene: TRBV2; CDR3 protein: CASRPGGAVRFSTDTQYF; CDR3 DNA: TGTGCCAGCAGGCCAGGGGGCGCGGTGCGCTTTAGCACAGATACGCAGTATTTT
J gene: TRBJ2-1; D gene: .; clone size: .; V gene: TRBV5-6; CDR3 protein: CASSLKPGHIFF; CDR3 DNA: TGTGCCAGCAGCTTGAAGCCGGGACATATTTTCTTC
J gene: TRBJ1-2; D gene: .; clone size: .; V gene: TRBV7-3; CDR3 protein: CASGDPGAGLYGYTF; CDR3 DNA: TGTGCCAGCGGAGATCCGGGAGCCGGTCTTTATGGCTACACCTTC
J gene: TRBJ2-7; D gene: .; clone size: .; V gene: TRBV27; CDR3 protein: CASSLVRTMGVDEQYF; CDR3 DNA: TGTGCCAGCAGTTTAGTGCGGACTATGGGGGTGGACGAGCAGTACTTC
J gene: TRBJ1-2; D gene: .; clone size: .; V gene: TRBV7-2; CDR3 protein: CASSFQLPGGRGSYGYTF; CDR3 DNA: TGTGCCAGCAGCTTTCAACTCCCGGGGGGCAGGGGTTCCTATGGCTACACCTTC
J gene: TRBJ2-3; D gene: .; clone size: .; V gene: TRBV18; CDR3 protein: CAVRRTDTQYF; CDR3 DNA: TGTGCTGTCCGTCGGACAGATACGCAGTATTTT
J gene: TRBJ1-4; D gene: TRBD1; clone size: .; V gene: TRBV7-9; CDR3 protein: CASSLAGQSNEKLFF; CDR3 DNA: TGTGCCAGCAGCTTAGCGGGACAGTCTAATGAAAAACTGTTTTTT
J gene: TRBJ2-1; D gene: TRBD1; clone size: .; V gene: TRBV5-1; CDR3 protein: CASSQGETYNEQFF; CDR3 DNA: TGCGCCAGCAGTCAGGGGGAGACCTACAATGAGCAGTTCTTC
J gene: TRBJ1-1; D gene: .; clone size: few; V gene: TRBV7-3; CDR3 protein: CASSLQGALNTEAFF; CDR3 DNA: TGTGCCAGCAGCCTTCAGGGTGCCCTTAACACTGAAGCTTTCTTT
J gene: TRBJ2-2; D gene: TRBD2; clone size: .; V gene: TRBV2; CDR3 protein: CASSEVRGGTGELFF; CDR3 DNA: TGTGCCAGCAGTGAGGTGCGGGGGGGCACCGGGGAGCTGTTTTTT
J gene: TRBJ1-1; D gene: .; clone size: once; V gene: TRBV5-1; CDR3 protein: CASSLGSGGRDTEAFF; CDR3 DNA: TGCGCCAGCAGCTTGGGGAGCGGGGGGCGAGACACTGAAGCTTTCTTT
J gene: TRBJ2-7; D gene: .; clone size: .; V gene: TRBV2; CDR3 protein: CASSVTPEQYF; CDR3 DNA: TGTGCCAGCAGTGTTACTCCCGAGCAGTACTTC
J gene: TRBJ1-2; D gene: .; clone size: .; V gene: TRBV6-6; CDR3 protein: CASTYLEGNKMGYTF; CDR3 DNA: TGTGCCAGCACATATTTGGAGGGTAATAAGATGGGCTACACCTTC
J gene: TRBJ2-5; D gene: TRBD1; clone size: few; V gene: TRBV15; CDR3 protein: CATRDRGQETQYF; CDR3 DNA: TGTGCCACCCGGGACAGGGGGCAAGAGACCCAGTACTTC
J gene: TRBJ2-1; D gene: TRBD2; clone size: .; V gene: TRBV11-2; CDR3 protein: CASSLDGLAGGISYNEQFF; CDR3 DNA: TGTGCCAGCAGCTTAGATGGACTAGCGGGGGGGATCTCCTACAATGAGCAGTTCTTC
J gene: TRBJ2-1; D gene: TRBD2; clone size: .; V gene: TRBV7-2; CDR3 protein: CASSSPRGSITIQQFF; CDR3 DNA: TGTGCCAGCAGCTCACCGCGGGGGAGCATTACAATTCAGCAGTTCTTC
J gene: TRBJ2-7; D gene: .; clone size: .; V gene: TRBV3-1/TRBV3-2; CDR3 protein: CASSQAGRRPYEQYF; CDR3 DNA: TGTGCCAGCAGCCAGGCAGGGAGGCGCCCCTACGAGCAGTACTTC
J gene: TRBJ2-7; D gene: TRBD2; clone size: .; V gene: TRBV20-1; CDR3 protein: CSASLAGYEQYF; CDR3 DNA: TGCAGTGCAAGTCTAGCGGGCTACGAGCAGTACTTC
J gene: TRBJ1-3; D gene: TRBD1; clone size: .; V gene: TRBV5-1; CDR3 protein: CASSLWGQGAGNTIYF; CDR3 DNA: TGCGCCAGCAGCTTGTGGGGACAGGGTGCTGGAAACACCATATATTTT
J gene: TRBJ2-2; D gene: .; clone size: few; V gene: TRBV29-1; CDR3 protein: CSVEGNTGELFF; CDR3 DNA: TGCAGCGTCGAGGGGAACACCGGGGAGCTGTTTTTT